These 20 T cell receptor beta chains share one sample of origin, sequenced in a study of blood T cells in healthy people across ages. A second PCR of about 6 to 11 cycles used a sample-barcoded 5' primer and a J-beta primer mix. TCRdb passed the 5' RACE reads through MiXCR, listing each CDR3 protein once. The repertoire holds around 900,000 distinct CDR3 sequences, with under 35% as singletons. Sequencing was carried out using blood. The receptors come from a woman older than 75 in good health.

This clonotype has a count of ten or more. The V call is TRBV10-3, the J call TRBJ1-2; D might be TRBD1 (6 bases). The V end lost 6 bases, the J end lost 5 bases, and 31 bases lay between the germline ends. This CDR3 spans 19 amino acids. Germline CDR1 ENHRY, CDR2 SYGVKD. The CDR3 reads CAIRGKPAGAPYRPYGYTF. For the CDR3, the DNA is TGTGCCATCAGAGGAAAACCCGCAGGGGCGCCTTACCGACCATATGGCTACACCTTC.

This clonotype was seen many times. V is TRBV20-1 and J is TRBJ2-5, with 8 bases lining up with TRBD1. CDR1 and CDR2 from the germline V gene are DFQATT and SNEGSKA (reference sequence). Trimming removed 2 bases from V and 2 bases from J; junction bases left unmatched: 4. The CDR3 consists of 14 residues. The CDR3 coding sequence is TGCAGTGCTAGACAGGACAGGGATCAAGAGACCCAGTACTTC. This codes for CSARQDRDQETQYF.

This clonotype was seen more than once but under ten times. The rearrangement links TRBV29-1 to TRBJ2-2; D may be TRBD2 (5 bases). In germline, CDR1 is SQVTM, CDR2 ANQGSEA. V gave up 6 bases and J gave up 5 bases, with 13 bases separating them. The CDR3 is made up of 13 amino acids. The CDR3 loop reads CSVQTSLTGELFF. The CDR3 coding sequence is TGCAGCGTCCAAACTAGTTTAACCGGGGAGCTGTTTTTT.

This clonotype was picked up many times. Given a much more abundant clone one base away, this may be a read error. The gene calls are TRBV4-2 and TRBJ1-2, with D perhaps matching TRBD1 (6 bases). The CDR3 length is 14 residues. V lost 4 bases, J lost 4 bases, and 13 bases lay in between. Germline CDR1 reads LGHNA; CDR2 reads YNFKEQ. The CDR3 is CASSPEGEGYGYTF. CDR3 nucleotides: TGTGCCAGCAGCCCCGAGGGGGAAGGCTATGGCTACACCTTC.

In this sample, this clonotype turned up once. This may stem from a read error, because a much larger clone lies one nucleotide away. The CDR3 coding sequence is TGTGTCAGCAGCCAAGGAATCGGACCCAGGGGGGAGCTGTTTTTT. It encodes CVSSQGIGPRGELFF. V gene TRBV3-1 combines with J gene TRBJ2-2; no clear D. CDR1 is LGHDT, CDR2 YNNKEL, per germline (reference sequence). This CDR3 contains 15 residues.

The chain employs TRBV20-1 and TRBJ2-1; TRBD2 matches 10 bases. This CDR3 spans 15 amino acids. J was trimmed by 6 bases and V by 5 bases; bases with no gene match: 10. Germline CDR1 reads DFQATT; CDR2 reads SNEGSKA (reference sequence). CDR3 in amino acids: CSASRVSGGINEQFF. Written as DNA, the CDR3 is TGCAGTGCTTCCCGGGTTAGCGGGGGGATCAATGAGCAGTTCTTC.

This clonotype was recorded only once. Written as DNA, the CDR3 is TGTGCCAGCAGCTTAAATGCACTAGCGGTTTACCAAGAGACCCAGTACTTC. The encoded protein is CASSLNALAVYQETQYF. The genes are TRBV11-2 and TRBJ2-5; 8 nucleotides agree with TRBD2. Germline V CDR1 and CDR2: SGHAT, FQNNGV. The CDR3 totals 17 residues. V trimming: 2 bases; J trimming: 0 bases; junction bases outside the gene matches: 8.

This clonotype occurred many times. This chain links TRBV6-2 or TRBV6-3 with TRBJ1-2; 8 bases map to TRBD1. V gave up 7 bases and J gave up 5 bases; unmatched junction bases: 12. The CDR3 has 15 residues. Germline CDR1 reads MNHEY; CDR2 reads SVGEGT. The CDR3 loop reads CASIPQRTGRYGYTF. DNA of the CDR3: TGTGCCAGCATTCCCCAACGGACAGGGCGGTATGGCTACACCTTC.

The chain combines TRBV2 with TRBJ2-3; 7 nucleotides agree with TRBD1. The CDR3 contains 15 residues. The germline V gene has CDR1 SNHLY and CDR2 FYNNEI. The V and J ends lost 6 bases and 0 bases, in that order; junction bases with no gene match: 6. The CDR3 is CASRQGGGSTDTQYF. CDR3 bases: TGTGCCAGCAGACAAGGGGGCGGGAGCACAGATACGCAGTATTTT.

In this sample, this clonotype turned up a few times. It may be a read error: a sequence one base away is much more abundant. This chain links TRBV20-1 with TRBJ2-7; 11 bases are shared with TRBD2. The CDR3 consists of 15 residues. With 6 bases clipped from V and 7 bases from J, the junction kept 14 bases outside the gene matches. Germline V gives CDR1 DFQATT, CDR2 SNEGSKA (reference sequence). CDR3 coding DNA: TGCAGTGCCCAGAGCGGGACTAGCGGTTACAATGAGCAGTACTTC. Its translation is CSAQSGTSGYNEQYF.

Comments on this clonotype: This could be a read error, since a much larger clone is one nucleotide away. The chain carries TRBV6-2 or TRBV6-3 and TRBJ2-5, with a possible D match to TRBD2 (6 bases). The CDR3 has 12 residues. Deletions cut 7 bases from V and 12 bases from J, with 18 bases between. Germline V gene lookup returns CDR1 MNHEY and CDR2 SVGEGT. This CDR3 is CASTQNGGVEYF. The CDR3 nucleotides are TGTGCCAGCACTCAAAACGGCGGGGTGGAGTACTTC.

This clonotype turned up a few times. This chain links TRBV6-2 or TRBV6-3 with TRBJ2-1, with 7 nucleotides matching TRBD1. Unmatched junction bases numbered 14, after V lost 2 bases and J lost 7 bases. In germline, CDR1 is MNHEY, CDR2 SVGEGT. CDR3 size: 17 residues. CDR3 nucleotides: TGTGCCAGCAGTTACGACCCTCGGACAGGCACGAGGAATGAGCAGTTCTTC. The encoded protein is CASSYDPRTGTRNEQFF.

This clonotype was counted many times. This rearrangement joins TRBV6-2 or TRBV6-3 to TRBJ2-3; D is uncertain. The CDR3 is 14 residues long. The ends were cut back, 7 bases at V and 2 bases at J, with 13 bases in the middle. Germline loops: CDR1 MNHEY, CDR2 SVGEGT. CDR3 amino acids: CASMPGLPTDTQYF. CDR3 DNA: TGTGCCAGCATGCCAGGCTTACCCACAGATACGCAGTATTTT.

As to this clonotype: Possible read error: a much larger clone is one base away. The chain carries TRBV7-2 and TRBJ1-5; D not resolved. Trimming cost V 1 base and J 6 bases, with 10 bases left between them. The CDR3 runs to 14 residues. The germline V gene has CDR1 SGHTA and CDR2 FQGNSA. CDR3 in amino acids: CTSSLDGPGQPQHF. DNA of the CDR3: TGTACCAGCAGCTTAGATGGGCCTGGTCAGCCCCAGCATTTT.

On this clonotype itself: The junction and the germline gene differ at one end; a read error may be behind it. V gene TRBV7-7 combines with J gene TRBJ2-5; perhaps TRBD2 as D (7 bases). In germline, CDR1 is SSHAT, CDR2 FNYEAQ (reference sequence). The length of the CDR3 is 13 residues. CDR3 residues: CASSKGGGKVKYF. The CDR3 DNA reads as TGTGCTAGCAGCAAGGGCGGGGGCAAGGTGAAGTACTTC.

The chain combines TRBV18 with TRBJ2-7, with D perhaps given as TRBD1 or TRBD2 (5 bases each). This CDR3 has 16 residues. The V and J ends lost 5 bases and 0 bases respectively, with 17 bases between them. The germline CDR1 and CDR2 sequences are KGHSH and LQKENI. Here the CDR3 DNA reads TGTGCCAGCTCATCTTATACGGGGCCTAGCTCCTACGAGCAGTACTTC. Translation: CASSSYTGPSSYEQYF.

This chain uses TRBV7-3 with TRBJ1-5; no definite D call. Germline loops: CDR1 SGHTA, CDR2 FQGTGA. With 2 bases removed from V and 4 bases from J, the gap between germline ends came to 9 bases. The CDR3 is 14 residues long. In nucleotides, the CDR3 is TGTGCCAGCAGCTTAGAGCCGAATAATCAGCCCCAGCATTTT. It codes for CASSLEPNNQPQHF.

The chain combines TRBV7-3 with TRBJ2-1, with D possibly being TRBD1 or TRBD2 (6 bases each). The germline gives CDR1 SGHTA, CDR2 FQGTGA. CDR3 length: 17 amino acids. The V end lost 5 bases, the J end lost 0 bases, and 17 bases lay between the germline ends. CDR3 in amino acids: CASSPTVGGISYNEQFF. DNA for the CDR3: TGTGCCAGCAGCCCAACCGTAGGGGGGATCTCCTACAATGAGCAGTTCTTC.

This clonotype was counted a few times. This chain links TRBV6-2 or TRBV6-3 with TRBJ1-5, with 7 bases fitting TRBD1. CDR3 length: 18 residues. J was trimmed by 6 bases and V by 3 bases; bases with no gene match: 17. Germline-derived CDR1 and CDR2 are MNHEY and SVGEGT. The CDR3 protein is CASSYPPTGLRTAQPQHF. As DNA, the CDR3 is TGTGCCAGCAGTTATCCCCCGACAGGGTTAAGGACTGCTCAGCCCCAGCATTTT.

Notes on this clonotype: One base away lies a much larger clone, so this may be a sequencing read error. This chain connects TRBV10-1 to TRBJ2-3; 9 positions match TRBD1. The CDR3 extends over 14 amino acids. Germline V gives CDR1 WNHNN, CDR2 SYGVQD (reference sequence). The CDR3 DNA follows: TGCGCCAGCAGGGAGTCCGGGGGACAGGGAACGCAGTATTTT. Encoded protein: CASRESGGQGTQYF.